This T cell receptor beta chain appears in the sequencing data of a study of blood T cell repertoires in COVID-19. The overall study: The study counted Cohort 3 donors as recovered given two negative PCRs, clearance, or symptom resolution.

Under the authors' procedure: Using reference gene primer amplification, nucleated cell counts were estimated. The method was immunoSEQ multiplex PCR; TCRdb's version includes in-frame clones alone and lacks a portion of them. V and J calls and clone size follow that table, whereas D and trimming were derived from the DNA. The sample contains around 360,000 clones, approximately 89% of which appear only once. CDR1 and CDR2 (germline): SGHRS, YFSETQ. The V end lost 5 bases, the J end lost 3 bases, and 12 bases lay between the germline ends. The length of the CDR3 is 13 residues. Participants spanned ages about 18 to 89 years and resided in 24 US areas. In assigning cohorts, the study relied on participant-reported clinical history.

This TCR was sampled from a man aged 40-49 years in a cohort exposed to, infected with or recovered from COVID-19 (not recorded which). The sequencing input was PBMCs or T cells enriched from blood (not recorded which). This rearrangement joins TRBV5-1 to TRBJ2-7, with a tentative D call TRBD2 (6 bases). The CDR3 nucleotides are TGCGCCAGCAGAAGTGGGGGAGGCTACGAGCAGTACTTC. It specifies CASRSGGGYEQYF.